The 5 T cell receptor beta chains listed next were all sequenced from one sample in a study of T cells in Graves' hyperthyroidism and ophthalmopathy. Amplified regions were TCR beta CDR3 sequences from RNA transcripts. HTBI primers were the set used in a first-round RT-PCR of the TCR CDR3. Each CDR3 protein gets one entry after TCRdb re-called the multiplex PCR reads with MiXCR. The sample has roughly 570,000 distinct CDR3 sequences, 15% to 18% seen once. Sample: blood. These receptor sequences come from a woman aged 25 to 45 with Graves' hyperthyroidism.

This clonotype appeared many times. The gene calls are TRBV18 and TRBJ2-3, with a possible D match to TRBD2 (5 bases). CDR1 KGHSH and CDR2 LQKENI come from the germline V gene. This CDR3 comprises 14 residues. V lost 6 bases to trimming and J lost 5 bases, with 15 bases between them. The CDR3 protein is CASSPLGEGDTQYF. The CDR3 DNA sequence: TGTGCCAGCTCGCCCCTGGGAGAAGGAGATACGCAGTATTTT.

Note on this clonotype: A single base separates this from a much larger clone, so it may be a read error. The CDR3 coding sequence is TGTGCCGGCAGATCAGGGGAGGACACTGAAGCTTTCTTT. Its protein product is CAGRSGEDTEAFF. The genes are TRBV12-3 or TRBV12-4 and TRBJ1-1, with a possible D match to TRBD1 (6 bases). The CDR3 has 13 residues.

This clonotype was seen at least ten times. The chain joins TRBV7-2 to TRBJ2-5, with a weak D call TRBD2 (6 bases). Trimming pared 1 base from V and 4 bases from J, leaving 13 bases between. The CDR3 is 15 amino acids. Germline loops: CDR1 SGHTA, CDR2 FQGNSA. This CDR3 reads CASSLVGSLGETQYF. CDR3 nucleotide sequence: TGTGCCAGCAGCTTAGTCGGGAGCCTCGGAGAGACCCAGTACTTC.

There are many counts of this clonotype. The chain recombines TRBV20-1 with TRBJ2-3; the match to TRBD1 covers 7 bases. Trimming removed 5 bases from V and 0 bases from J; junction bases left unmatched: 5. The CDR3 runs to 14 residues. Germline CDR1 and CDR2: DFQATT and SNEGSKA (reference sequence). CDR3 in amino acids: CSAQTGRSTDTQYF. The CDR3 DNA is TGCAGTGCTCAGACAGGGCGAAGCACAGATACGCAGTATTTT.

This chain uses TRBV6-6 with TRBJ1-2; D is undetermined. The V gene lost 0 bases and the J gene lost 8 bases, with 16 bases spanning the gap. CDR3 length: 15 amino acids. CDR1 is MNHNY and CDR2 is SVGAGI in the germline V gene (reference sequence). CDR3 nucleotides: TGTGCCAGCAGTTACTCCCCTAACAGTTATTACGGCTACACCTTC. Its protein product is CASSYSPNSYYGYTF.